Presented here are 2 T cell receptor beta chains from one specimen sequenced in a study of T-cell memory formation after mild COVID-19. TCRdb passed the 5' RACE reads through MiXCR, listing each CDR3 protein once. The data show about half a million distinct CDR3 sequences, with around a sixth seen just once and around an eighth held by the top ten. The sequencing input was PBMCs or a T cell subset sorted from them (not recorded which). All receptors derive from an adult woman who had mild COVID-19 (a few samples of this study predate the infection). Cell type and time point are not known.

This clonotype was seen repeatedly, ten times or more. The V call is TRBV12-3 or TRBV12-4, the J call TRBJ2-7, with TRBD1 matching over 9 bases. With V trimmed by 4 bases and J by 1 base, 2 bases remained unmatched. The CDR3 runs to 14 residues. CDR3 DNA: TGTGCCAGCAGTTCGGACAGGGGTTCCTACGAGCAGTACTTC. This gives the protein CASSSDRGSYEQYF.

The V gene is TRBV5-5, the J gene TRBJ2-7, with D unclear. CDR1 is SGHKS, CDR2 YYEKEE, per germline (reference sequence). The length of the CDR3 is 13 residues. V gave up 4 bases and J gave up 6 bases, with 14 bases separating them. CDR3 sequence (DNA): TGTGCCAGCAGCCTGACCTCGGGTGGCGAGCAGTACTTC. Its translation: CASSLTSGGEQYF.